The clone carrying this TCR beta chain has only a few counts. Its antigen is not known. The sample comes from a study of cytomegalovirus exposure and HLA in healthy donors. Across the study: Later analysis reported that the 110 or so validation repertoires shared the platform of the approximately 670 first-cohort repertoires.

Unmatched junction bases numbered 10, after V lost 5 bases and J lost 0 bases. This CDR3 is built from 17 residues. Germline assignment: CDR1 LNHDA and CDR2 SQIVND (reference sequence). Repertoires were generated with immunoSEQ multiplex PCR, while TCRdb's copy carries only in-frame clones and drops some. The table has roughly 310,000 clones, approximately 88% seen once. Findings and caveats of the study: The study designated 150 or so TCR beta chains cytomegalovirus-associated.

The sequence was collected from a man younger than 40 in good health and CMV-seronegative. The sample was PBMCs. The chain employs TRBV19 and TRBJ1-5, with 7 positions matching TRBD1. The CDR3 region has the DNA TGTGCCAGTAGTCTAAGCACAGGGGCTTATAGCAATCAGCCCCAGCATTTT. Its translation is CASSLSTGAYSNQPQHF.